What follows describes a single TCR beta chain. The data stem from a study of blood T cell repertoires in COVID-19. Study information: Sample material is recorded as cDNA or gDNA derived from T cells, B-cell-depleted T cells, or PBMCs.

Seattle cases were enrolled at active infection and followed longitudinally. The CDR3 length is 15 residues. V lost 1 base, J lost 4 bases, and 4 bases stayed unmatched. Germline V gene sequence: CDR1 SGDLS, CDR2 YYNGEE. Authors' processing steps: Amplified reference gene primers provided the basis for estimating nucleated cell counts. TCRdb's copy holds only in-frame clones and misses some; the assay was immunoSEQ multiplex PCR. V and J calls and clone size come straight from that table; D and trimming were deduced from the DNA. Of around 170,000 clones detected, roughly 81% appear once; the ten largest clones hold around 11%.

The specimen sequenced was peripheral blood. The sequence was obtained from a woman at least 80 years old with COVID-19, enrolled during active disease. The chain uses TRBV9 and TRBJ2-5, with 10 bases matching TRBD1. CDR3 amino acids: CASSVTGTGAETQYF. Written as DNA, the CDR3 is TGTGCCAGCAGCGTAACGGGGACAGGGGCAGAGACCCAGTACTTC.